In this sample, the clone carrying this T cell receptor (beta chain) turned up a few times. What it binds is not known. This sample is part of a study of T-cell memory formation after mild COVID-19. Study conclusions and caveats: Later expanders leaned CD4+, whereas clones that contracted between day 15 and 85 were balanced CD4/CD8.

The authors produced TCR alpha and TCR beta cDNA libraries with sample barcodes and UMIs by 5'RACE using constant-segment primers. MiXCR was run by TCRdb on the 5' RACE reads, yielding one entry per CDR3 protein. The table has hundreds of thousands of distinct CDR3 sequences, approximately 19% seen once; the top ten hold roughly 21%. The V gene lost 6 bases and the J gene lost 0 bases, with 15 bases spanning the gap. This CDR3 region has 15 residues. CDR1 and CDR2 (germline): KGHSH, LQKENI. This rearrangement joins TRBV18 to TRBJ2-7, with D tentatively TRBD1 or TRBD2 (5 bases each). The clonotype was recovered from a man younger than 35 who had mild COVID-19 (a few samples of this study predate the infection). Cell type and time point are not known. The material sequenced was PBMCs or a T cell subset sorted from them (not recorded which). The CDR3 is CASSAGTASSYEQYV. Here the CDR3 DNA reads TGTGCCAGCTCGGCCGGGACGGCAAGCTCCTACGAGCAGTACGTC.